This TCR beta chain was captured by sequencing in a study of identical twins. In its sample, this clonotype was seen a few times. With 2 bases removed from V and 8 bases from J, the gap between germline ends came to 15 bases. The CDR3 has 14 residues. Germline loops: CDR1 LNHDA, CDR2 SQIVND (reference sequence). There were only healthy Caucasians among the donors. A universal primer site arose from template switching, and cDNA bore unique molecular identifiers. TCRdb itself ran the 5' RACE reads through MiXCR, one entry per CDR3 protein. Here the sample spans around 550,000 distinct CDR3 sequences, roughly 15% being singletons. Another study also made use of these data, one on yellow fever vaccine responses in identical twins.

The V call is TRBV19, the J call TRBJ1-1; D remains ambiguous. The sample comprised CD4+ T cells sorted from blood. This receptor was taken from a woman aged 18-35 years in good health. The DNA for the CDR3 is TGTGCCAGTAGTATACTGATTTCGGCAACCGAAGCTTTCTTT. Its translation is CASSILISATEAFF. Full variable domain (outside the CDR3, taken from reference TRBV19 and TRBJ1-1): DGGITQSPKYLFRKEGQNVTLSCEQNLNHDAMYWYRQDPGQGLRLIYYSQIVNDFQKGDIAEGYSVSREKKESFPLTVTSAQKNPTAFYLCASSILISATEAFFGQGTRLTVV.